These 25 T cell receptor beta chains were all obtained from the same sample, sequenced in a study of cytotoxic CD8 clonotypes in ibrutinib-treated CLL. The protocol was immunoSEQ multiplex PCR, while the TCRdb copy is restricted to in-frame clones and leaves out a portion. The repertoire includes 120,000 to 150,000 clones, around 93% of them detected once, and more than 10% sits in the top ten. The source was PBMCs, collected after 12 months of ibrutinib treatment. All receptors derive from a human donor with chronic lymphocytic leukemia.

The chain couples TRBV6-1 to TRBJ1-4; D is perhaps TRBD1 (6 bases). The CDR3 is made up of 14 amino acids. The germline gives CDR1 MNHNS, CDR2 SASEGT. Deletions cut 3 bases from V and 4 bases from J, with 9 bases between. The CDR3 nucleotides are TGTGCCAGCAGTGATAACAGGGTTAATGAAAAACTGTTTTTT. Amino acid sequence: CASSDNRVNEKLFF.

This chain uses TRBV7-8 with TRBJ1-2; 10 bases agree with TRBD1. This CDR3 has 15 residues. Germline assignment: CDR1 SGHVS and CDR2 FQNEAQ. The V segment lost 5 bases and the J segment 7 bases; nucleotides outside the gene matches: 10. The CDR3 DNA sequence: TGTGCCAGCAGCGCTTCAGACAGGGGGCAATTTGGCTACACCTTC. Translated: CASSASDRGQFGYTF.

The rearrangement uses TRBV29-1 and TRBJ2-3; possible D gene TRBD1, 7 bases. The V gene's germline CDR1 is SQVTM and CDR2 ANQGSEA. This CDR3 contains 16 residues. V gave up 4 bases and J gave up 4 bases, with 21 bases separating them. The CDR3 reads CSVVGWDFGQADTQYF. For the CDR3, the DNA is TGCAGCGTTGTGGGGTGGGACTTTGGACAGGCAGATACGCAGTATTTT.

This chain uses TRBV19 with TRBJ1-5, with TRBD1 matching over 11 bases. CDR1 is LNHDA, CDR2 SQIVND, per germline (reference sequence). The CDR3 contains 14 residues. After removal of 5 bases from V and 7 bases from J, the junction contained 4 bases not matched to a gene. Here the CDR3 DNA reads TGTGCCAGTAGTGTGGACAGGGGGCACCAGCCCCAGCATTTT. It encodes CASSVDRGHQPQHF.

This clone was seen once. The CDR3 region has the DNA TGTGCCAGCAGCCAGGGTGGGCAGTCCTACGAGCAGTACTTC. It translates to CASSQGGQSYEQYF. The gene calls are TRBV5-4 and TRBJ2-7; a weak D match, TRBD1 (5 bases). The CDR3 is 14 residues long. Trimming shortened V by 4 bases and J by 1 base, and 12 bases separated the two germline ends. Germline V gene data show CDR1 as SGHNT and CDR2 as YYREEE (reference sequence).

V is TRBV18 and J is TRBJ2-7; 10 bases are shared with TRBD2. The CDR3 runs to 15 residues. After removal of 1 base from V and 7 bases from J, the junction contained 7 bases not matched to a gene. Looked up from germline, CDR1 is KGHSH and CDR2 is LQKENI. CDR3 sequence reads: CASSPLASGSSEQYF. CDR3 nucleotides: TGTGCCAGCTCACCACTGGCTAGCGGGAGTTCTGAGCAGTACTTC.

The CDR3 is CASSESLGGYEQYF. Written as DNA, the CDR3 is TGTGCCAGCAGCGAGTCCCTTGGGGGCTACGAGCAGTACTTC. This chain links TRBV9 with TRBJ2-7; perhaps D is TRBD1 or TRBD2 (5 bases each). The CDR3 extends over 14 amino acids. Germline assignment: CDR1 SGDLS and CDR2 YYNGEE. V lost 3 bases and J 3 bases, leaving 13 bases between the germline ends. The full variable domain, with the rest looked up from reference TRBV9 and TRBJ2-7, is DSGVTQTPKHLITATGQRVTLRCSPRSGDLSVYWYQQSLDQGLQFLIQYYNGEERAKGNILERFSAQQFPDLHSELNLSSLELGDSALYFCASSESLGGYEQYFGPGTRLTVT.

The chain recombines TRBV4-1 with TRBJ2-5; 7 bases align to TRBD2. The CDR3 runs 16 residues. Germline CDR1 reads MGHRA; CDR2 reads YSYEKL. J gave up 2 bases and V 0 bases, and 6 bases lay outside the gene matches. The CDR3 nucleotides are TGCGCCAGCAGCCAAGATTGGGGGAGGGATCAAGAGACCCAGTACTTC. It translates to CASSQDWGRDQETQYF.

The gene calls are TRBV15 and TRBJ2-5; D is uncertain. Germline assignment: CDR1 LNHNV and CDR2 YYDKDF (reference sequence). Deletions cut 4 bases from V and 2 bases from J, with 11 bases between. The CDR3 contains 14 residues. The CDR3 sequence is CATSTIGTQETQYF. CDR3 DNA: TGTGCCACCAGCACCATAGGTACTCAAGAGACCCAGTACTTC.

The J gene is TRBJ2-2, the V gene TRBV5-5; D is ambiguous. Trimming shortened V by 1 base and J by 1 base, and 5 bases separated the two germline ends. The V gene's germline CDR1 is SGHKS and CDR2 YYEKEE (reference sequence). The CDR3 length is 14 residues. The CDR3 DNA sequence: TGTGCCAGCAGCTTGCTCGGGAACACCGGGGAGCTGTTTTTT. Translation gives CASSLLGNTGELFF.

V gene TRBV2 combines with J gene TRBJ2-1; 8 bases agree with TRBD2. J lost 8 bases, V lost 8 bases, and 17 bases had no gene match. The CDR3 spans 16 residues. CDR1 is SNHLY and CDR2 is FYNNEI in the germline V gene. The CDR3 loop reads CASPSGGDEPIHEQFF. In nucleotides, the CDR3 is TGTGCCAGCCCATCGGGGGGGGACGAGCCTATCCATGAGCAGTTCTTC.

The rearrangement links TRBV5-1 to TRBJ2-7, with TRBD1 matching over 7 bases. Germline CDR1 SGHRS, CDR2 YFSETQ. The CDR3 runs 15 residues. The V and J ends lost 7 bases and 0 bases, in that order; junction bases with no gene match: 10. The CDR3 protein is CASRTSGTDSYEQYF. The CDR3 DNA sequence: TGCGCCAGCCGGACCTCCGGGACAGACTCCTACGAGCAGTACTTC.

The chain is built from TRBV5-1 and TRBJ2-1; 8 bases line up with TRBD2. This CDR3 is built from 16 residues. The germline V gene encodes CDR1 SGHRS and CDR2 YFSETQ. V was pared by 4 bases and J by 0 bases, with 6 bases of the junction left unmatched. CDR3 bases: TGCGCCAGCAGCGAGGTAGCGGGAACCTCCTACAATGAGCAGTTCTTC. Translated: CASSEVAGTSYNEQFF.

This clone was observed a single time. The junction differs from germline at one of its ends, possibly a read error. The J gene is TRBJ2-5, the V gene TRBV7-7, with D uncertain. Germline CDR1 and CDR2: SSHAT and FNYEAQ (reference sequence). CDR3 length: 14 amino acids. The CDR3, as DNA: TGTGCTAGCAGTCCCAACCAAGGAGCAGAGACCCAGTACTTC. It encodes CASSPNQGAETQYF.

This chain links TRBV7-2 with TRBJ2-7, with a tentative D call TRBD1 (5 bases). V lost 2 bases, J lost 7 bases, and 27 bases lay in between. Per germline, CDR1 SGHTA and CDR2 FQGNSA. CDR3 length: 18 residues. This chain's CDR3 is CASSLPPRYVRTPGEQYF. DNA of the CDR3: TGTGCCAGCAGCTTACCCCCACGATATGTGAGAACCCCAGGGGAGCAGTACTTC.

In this sample, this clone turned up a few times. The V call is TRBV7-9, the J call TRBJ2-3; either TRBD1 or TRBD2 may supply D (5 bases each). V shed 4 bases and J shed 4 bases, with 9 bases lying between them. Per the germline V gene, CDR1 is SEHNR and CDR2 is FQNEAQ (reference sequence). This CDR3 is built from 13 residues. The CDR3 DNA is TGTGCCAGCAGCTCTCGGGGCCCAGATACGCAGTATTTT. Protein product: CASSSRGPDTQYF.

This clone appeared a single time. The chain employs TRBV4-1 and TRBJ2-3; weak D call: TRBD1 (5 bases). There are 19 residues in the CDR3. V gave up 0 bases and J gave up 0 bases, with 19 bases separating them. Looked up from germline, CDR1 is MGHRA and CDR2 is YSYEKL. DNA for the CDR3: TGCGCCAGCAGCCAAGAAAGGGGATCATCTATGAGTAGCACAGATACGCAGTATTTT. This encodes CASSQERGSSMSSTDTQYF.

V and J are TRBV2 and TRBJ2-1; 10 bases match TRBD1. CDR1 is SNHLY and CDR2 is FYNNEI in the germline V gene. J gave up 4 bases and V 3 bases, and 6 bases lay outside the gene matches. The CDR3 runs 16 residues. The CDR3 reads CASSEGGQGLYNEQFF. In nucleotides, the CDR3 is TGTGCCAGCAGTGAGGGGGGACAGGGGTTATACAATGAGCAGTTCTTC.

As regards this clone: The same CDR3 can be traced to other DNA sequences in this sample. The chain carries TRBV5-1 and TRBJ2-5; D is possibly TRBD2 (5 bases). Trimming shortened V by 0 bases and J by 4 bases, and 7 bases separated the two germline ends. Germline CDR1 SGHRS, CDR2 YFSETQ. CDR3 size: 13 residues. Here the CDR3 DNA reads TGCGCCAGCAGCTTGGGAGGGAGAGAGACCCAGTACTTC. This encodes CASSLGGRETQYF.

In this sample, this clone turned up a few times. The V call is TRBV18, the J call TRBJ2-2; the D gene is possibly TRBD1 (6 bases). The CDR3 extends over 14 amino acids. Trimming removed 3 bases at V and 3 bases at J, with 8 bases between. Germline CDR1 KGHSH, CDR2 LQKENI. This chain's CDR3 is CASSPRQDTGELFF. The CDR3 DNA reads TGTGCCAGCTCACCCAGACAGGACACCGGGGAGCTGTTTTTT. The complete variable domain, with remaining parts taken from reference TRBV18 and TRBJ2-2, reads NAGVMQNPRHLVRRRGQEARLRCSPMKGHSHVYWYRQLPEEGLKFMVYLQKENIIDESGMPKERFSAEFPKEGPSILRIQQVVRGDSAAYFCASSPRQDTGELFFGEGSRLTVL.

The V call is TRBV4-3, the J call TRBJ1-1, with a possible D match to TRBD1 (5 bases). Trimming stripped 1 base from V and 6 bases from J, with 6 bases between. CDR3 length: 12 amino acids. From germline, CDR1 is LGHNA and CDR2 YSLEER. Here the CDR3 DNA reads TGCGCCAGCAGCCAAGGGGGGGCTGAAGCTTTCTTT. Protein product: CASSQGGAEAFF.

The V gene is TRBV2, the J gene TRBJ1-2; tentatively, D is TRBD1 (5 bases). The CDR3 contains 14 residues. V was cut by 3 bases and J by 2 bases, with 10 bases left in between. Germline V gene sequence: CDR1 SNHLY, CDR2 FYNNEI. CDR3 sequence (DNA): TGTGCCAGCAGTGAGTGGGGGGAGAACTATGGCTACACCTTC. Its protein is CASSEWGENYGYTF.

Only one count was recorded for this clone. V usage is TRBV7-9 and J usage is TRBJ1-5; D ambiguous. CDR1 and CDR2 (germline): SEHNR, FQNEAQ (reference sequence). The CDR3 is 13 residues long. V was cut by 1 base and J by 5 bases, with 6 bases left in between. This CDR3 reads CASSLEDYQPQHF. DNA of the CDR3: TGTGCCAGCAGCTTAGAGGACTATCAGCCCCAGCATTTT.

The chain recombines TRBV18 with TRBJ2-1; D not certain. The germline V gene has CDR1 KGHSH and CDR2 LQKENI. This CDR3 spans 15 amino acids. V gave up 4 bases and J gave up 2 bases, with 12 bases separating them. CDR3 sequence (DNA): TGTGCCAGCTCACTACCGGGCCTGGCCTACAATGAGCAGTTCTTC. This encodes CASSLPGLAYNEQFF.

In this sample, this clone turned up once. The V gene is TRBV7-9, the J gene TRBJ2-1; possibly TRBD1 for D (5 bases). The CDR3 consists of 12 residues. V gave up 6 bases and J gave up 8 bases, with 11 bases separating them. The V gene's germline CDR1 is SEHNR and CDR2 FQNEAQ (reference sequence). CDR3 coding DNA: TGTGCCAGCAGTTGGGGCTGGGATGAGCAGTTCTTC. Residues: CASSWGWDEQFF.